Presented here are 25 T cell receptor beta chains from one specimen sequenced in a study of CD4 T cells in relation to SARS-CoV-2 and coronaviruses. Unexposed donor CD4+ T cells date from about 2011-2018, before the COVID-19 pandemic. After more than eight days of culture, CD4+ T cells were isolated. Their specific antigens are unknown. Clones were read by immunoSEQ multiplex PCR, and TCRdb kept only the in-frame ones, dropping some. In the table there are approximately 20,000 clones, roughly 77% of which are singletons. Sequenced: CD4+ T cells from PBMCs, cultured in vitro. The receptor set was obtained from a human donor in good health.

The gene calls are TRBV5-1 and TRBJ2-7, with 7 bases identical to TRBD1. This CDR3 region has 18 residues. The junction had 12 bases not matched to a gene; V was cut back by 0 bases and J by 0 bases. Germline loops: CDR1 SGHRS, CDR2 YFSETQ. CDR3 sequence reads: CASSLVGTAAIVSYEQYF. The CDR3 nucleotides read TGCGCCAGCAGCTTGGTCGGGACAGCGGCTATCGTCTCCTACGAGCAGTACTTC.

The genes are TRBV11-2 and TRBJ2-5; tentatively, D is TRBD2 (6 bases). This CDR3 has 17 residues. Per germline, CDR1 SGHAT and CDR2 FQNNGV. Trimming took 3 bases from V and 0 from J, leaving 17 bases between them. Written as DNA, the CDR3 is TGTGCCAGCAGCTTTGGTGCGGGCTGGGGGGACCAAGAGACCCAGTACTTC. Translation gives CASSFGAGWGDQETQYF.

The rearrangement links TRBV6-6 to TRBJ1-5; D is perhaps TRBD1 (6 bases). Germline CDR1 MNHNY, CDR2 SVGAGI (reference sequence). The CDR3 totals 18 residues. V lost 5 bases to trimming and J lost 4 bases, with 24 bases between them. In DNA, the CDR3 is TGTGCCAGCAGTCAGTGGACAGCGGGTTTGGGGAGGAATCAGCCCCAGCATTTT. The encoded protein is CASSQWTAGLGRNQPQHF.

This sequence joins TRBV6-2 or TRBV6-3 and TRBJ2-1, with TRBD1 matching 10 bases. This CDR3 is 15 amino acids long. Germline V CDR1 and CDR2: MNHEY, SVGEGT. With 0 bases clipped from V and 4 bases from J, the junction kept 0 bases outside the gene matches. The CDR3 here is CASSYSGQGYNEQFF. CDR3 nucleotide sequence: TGTGCCAGCAGTTACTCGGGACAGGGGTACAATGAGCAGTTCTTC.

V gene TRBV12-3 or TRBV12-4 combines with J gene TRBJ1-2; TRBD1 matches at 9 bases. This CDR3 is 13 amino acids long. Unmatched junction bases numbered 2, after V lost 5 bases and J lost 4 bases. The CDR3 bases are TGTGCCAGCAGTCGACAGGGGGGCTATGGCTACACCTTC. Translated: CASSRQGGYGYTF.

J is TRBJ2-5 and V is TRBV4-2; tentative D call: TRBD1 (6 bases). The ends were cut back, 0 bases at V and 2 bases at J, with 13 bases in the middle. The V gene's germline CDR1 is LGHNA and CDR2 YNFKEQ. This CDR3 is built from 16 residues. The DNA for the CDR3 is TGTGCCAGCAGCCAAGATTCTGGGACACGGCAAGAGACCCAGTACTTC. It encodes CASSQDSGTRQETQYF.

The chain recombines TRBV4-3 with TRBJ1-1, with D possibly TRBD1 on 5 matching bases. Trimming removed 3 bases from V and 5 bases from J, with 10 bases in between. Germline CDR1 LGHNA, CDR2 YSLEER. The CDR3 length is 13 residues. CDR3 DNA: TGCGCCAGCAGCCATCTGGGGGGGACTGAAGCTTTCTTT. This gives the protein CASSHLGGTEAFF.

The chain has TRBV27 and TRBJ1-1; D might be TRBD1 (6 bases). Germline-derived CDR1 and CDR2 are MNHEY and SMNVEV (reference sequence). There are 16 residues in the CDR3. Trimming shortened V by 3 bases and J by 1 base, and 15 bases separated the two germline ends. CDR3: CASSFRSGAPNTEAFF. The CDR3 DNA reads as TGTGCCAGCAGTTTTCGCTCAGGGGCCCCGAACACTGAAGCTTTCTTT.

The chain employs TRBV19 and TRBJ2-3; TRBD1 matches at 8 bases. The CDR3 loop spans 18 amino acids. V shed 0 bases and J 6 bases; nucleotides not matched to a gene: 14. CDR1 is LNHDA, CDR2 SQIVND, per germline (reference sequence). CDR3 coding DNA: TGTGCCAGTAGTATAGATTCAGGGGGCAATAGGGCTATGGATACGCAGTATTTT. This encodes CASSIDSGGNRAMDTQYF.

Here the CDR3 DNA reads TGTGCCAGCAGTTACTCGAACCTAGCGGAGATTAGCTCCTACGAGCAGTACTTC. The encoded protein is CASSYSNLAEISSYEQYF. The rearrangement links TRBV6-2 or TRBV6-3 to TRBJ2-7; the match to TRBD2 covers 7 bases. Germline V CDR1 and CDR2: MNHEY, SVGEGT. V dropped 0 bases and J dropped 0; count of bases not matched to a gene: 11. The CDR3 is 18 amino acids.

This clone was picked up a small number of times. The CDR3 DNA reads as TGTGCCAGCAGCCAAGAATCAGAGAAACTGTTTTTT. Protein: CASSQESEKLFF. The V gene is TRBV3-1 (or the pseudogene TRBV3-2), the J gene TRBJ1-4; D not resolved. The length of the CDR3 is 12 residues. V lost 0 bases and J lost 11, with 7 bases in between. CDR1 LGHDT and CDR2 YNNKEL come from the germline V gene (reference sequence).

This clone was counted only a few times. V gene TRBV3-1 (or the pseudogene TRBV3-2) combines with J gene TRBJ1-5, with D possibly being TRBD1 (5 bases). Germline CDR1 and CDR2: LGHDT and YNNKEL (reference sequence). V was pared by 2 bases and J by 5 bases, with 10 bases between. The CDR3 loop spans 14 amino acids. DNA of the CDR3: TGTGCCAGCAGCCAACAGCTGGGGGATCAGCCCCAGCATTTT. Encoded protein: CASSQQLGDQPQHF.

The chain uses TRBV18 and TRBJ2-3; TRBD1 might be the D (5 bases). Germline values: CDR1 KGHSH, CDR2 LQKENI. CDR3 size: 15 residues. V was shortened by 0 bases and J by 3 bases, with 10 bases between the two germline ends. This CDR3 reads CASSPPGLGTDTQYF. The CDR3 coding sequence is TGTGCCAGCTCACCACCGGGGCTGGGGACAGATACGCAGTATTTT.

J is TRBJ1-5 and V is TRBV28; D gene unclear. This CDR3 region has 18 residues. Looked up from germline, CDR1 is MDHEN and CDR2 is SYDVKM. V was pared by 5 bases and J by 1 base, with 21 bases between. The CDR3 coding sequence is TGTGCCAGCAGTCCACTGCCCGCAGGTTTACGGAGCAATCAGCCCCAGCATTTT. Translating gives CASSPLPAGLRSNQPQHF.

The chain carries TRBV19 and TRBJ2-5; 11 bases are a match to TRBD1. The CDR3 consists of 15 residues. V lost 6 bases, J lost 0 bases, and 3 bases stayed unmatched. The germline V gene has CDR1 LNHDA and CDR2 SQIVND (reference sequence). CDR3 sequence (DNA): TGTGCCAGTAGGGACAGGGGGCTGTACCAAGAGACCCAGTACTTC. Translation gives CASRDRGLYQETQYF.

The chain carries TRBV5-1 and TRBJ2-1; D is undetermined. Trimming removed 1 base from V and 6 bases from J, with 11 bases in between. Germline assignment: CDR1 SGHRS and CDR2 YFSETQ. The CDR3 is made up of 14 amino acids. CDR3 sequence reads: CASSLQTNFNEQFF. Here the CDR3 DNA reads TGCGCCAGCAGCTTGCAAACTAATTTCAATGAGCAGTTCTTC.

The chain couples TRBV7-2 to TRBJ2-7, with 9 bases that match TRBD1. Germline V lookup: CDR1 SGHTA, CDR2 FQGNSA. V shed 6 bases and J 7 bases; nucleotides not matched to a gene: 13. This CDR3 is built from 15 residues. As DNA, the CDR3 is TGTGCCAGCAGAGACTTGGGACAGGGTCCGGGGGAGCAGTACTTC. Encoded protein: CASRDLGQGPGEQYF.

The CDR3 protein is CANETKRKDTGELFF. Here the CDR3 DNA reads TGCGCCAACGAGACAAAGCGAAAGGACACCGGGGAGCTGTTTTTT. The chain uses TRBV10-1 and TRBJ2-2; no definite D call. The CDR3 has 15 amino acids. Trimming removed 10 bases from V and 3 bases from J, with 18 bases in between. The germline CDR1 and CDR2 sequences are WNHNN and SYGVQD (reference sequence).

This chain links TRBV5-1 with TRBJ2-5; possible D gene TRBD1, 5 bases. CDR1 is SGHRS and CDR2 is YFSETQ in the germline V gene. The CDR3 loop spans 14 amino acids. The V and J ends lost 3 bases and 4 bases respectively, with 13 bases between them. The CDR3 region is CASSSTVKGETQYF. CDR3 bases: TGCGCCAGCAGCTCGACAGTAAAGGGAGAGACCCAGTACTTC.

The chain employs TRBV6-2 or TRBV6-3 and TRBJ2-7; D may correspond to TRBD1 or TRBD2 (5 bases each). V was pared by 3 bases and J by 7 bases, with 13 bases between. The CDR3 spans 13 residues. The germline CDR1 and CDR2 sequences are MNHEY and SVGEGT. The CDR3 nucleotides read TGTGCCAGCAGTTATGAGGGGTTGACTGAGCAGTACTTC. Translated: CASSYEGLTEQYF.

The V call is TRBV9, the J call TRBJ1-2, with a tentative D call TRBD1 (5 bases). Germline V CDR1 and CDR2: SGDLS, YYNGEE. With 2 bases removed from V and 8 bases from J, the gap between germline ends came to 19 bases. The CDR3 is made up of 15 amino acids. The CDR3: CASSVSVGGAVGYTF. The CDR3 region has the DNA TGTGCCAGCAGCGTTAGTGTCGGGGGTGCGGTGGGCTACACCTTC.

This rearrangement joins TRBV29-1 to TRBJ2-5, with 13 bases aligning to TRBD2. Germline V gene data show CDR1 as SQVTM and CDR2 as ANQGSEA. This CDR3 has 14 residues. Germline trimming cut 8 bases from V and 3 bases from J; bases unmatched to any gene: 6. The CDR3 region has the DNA TGCAGCTTCGGGACTAGCGGGACAAAAGAGACCCAGTACTTC. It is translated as CSFGTSGTKETQYF.

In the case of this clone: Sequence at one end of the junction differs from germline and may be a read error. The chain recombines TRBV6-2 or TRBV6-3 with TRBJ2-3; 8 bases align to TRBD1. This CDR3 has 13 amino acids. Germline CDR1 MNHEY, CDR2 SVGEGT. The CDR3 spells CASSYGLDRAGHF. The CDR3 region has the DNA TGTGCCAGCAGTTACGGGCTGGACAGGGCGGGACATTTT.

The CDR3 protein is CSVGPSGRTDTQYF. In DNA form, the CDR3 reads TGCAGCGTTGGGCCTAGCGGTCGCACAGATACGCAGTATTTT. This rearrangement joins TRBV29-1 to TRBJ2-3; TRBD2 matches 7 bases. V gave up 4 bases and J gave up 1 base; unmatched junction bases: 5. Germline CDR1 and CDR2: SQVTM and ANQGSEA. The CDR3 runs to 14 residues.

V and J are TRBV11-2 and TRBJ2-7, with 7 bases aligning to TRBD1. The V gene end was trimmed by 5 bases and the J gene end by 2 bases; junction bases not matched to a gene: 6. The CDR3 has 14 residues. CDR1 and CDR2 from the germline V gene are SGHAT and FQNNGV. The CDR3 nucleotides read TGTGCCAGCAGCCCCCGGACAGGAGCCTACGAGCAGTACTTC. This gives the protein CASSPRTGAYEQYF.